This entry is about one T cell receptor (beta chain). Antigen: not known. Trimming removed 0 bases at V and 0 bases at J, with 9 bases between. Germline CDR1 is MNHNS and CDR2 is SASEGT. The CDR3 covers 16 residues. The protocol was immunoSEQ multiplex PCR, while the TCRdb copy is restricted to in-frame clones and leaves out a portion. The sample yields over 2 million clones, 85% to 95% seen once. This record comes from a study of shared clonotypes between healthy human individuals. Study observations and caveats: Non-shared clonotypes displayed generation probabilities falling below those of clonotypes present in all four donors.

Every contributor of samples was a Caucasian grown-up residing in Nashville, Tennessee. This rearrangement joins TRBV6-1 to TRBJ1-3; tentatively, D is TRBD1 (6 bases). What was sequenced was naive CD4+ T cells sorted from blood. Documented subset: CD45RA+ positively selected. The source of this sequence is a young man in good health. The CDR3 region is CASSEADRFSGNTIYF. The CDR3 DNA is TGTGCCAGCAGTGAAGCGGACAGATTCTCTGGAAACACCATATATTTT.